This T cell receptor beta chain came from a study of control samples from healthy donors and cancer patients. This clone appeared once. Profiled with immunoSEQ multiplex PCR; TCRdb holds only in-frame clones, not every one. Seen here are over 150,000 clones, about 94% observed once, and the top ten hold about 5.6%. The V gene lost 0 bases and the J gene lost 0 bases, with 11 bases spanning the gap. The CDR3 covers 16 residues. In germline, CDR1 is LGHNA, CDR2 YSLEER. The chain uses TRBV4-3 and TRBJ1-1; no firm D call. The sequence was obtained from a man aged 35-49 years in good health. What was sequenced was blood. The CDR3 sequence is CASSQDRVLMNTEAFF. The CDR3 bases are TGCGCCAGCAGCCAAGATCGAGTACTGATGAACACTGAAGCTTTCTTT.